This T cell receptor (beta chain) comes out of a study of beta chain features in type 1 diabetes. Study-level findings and limits: Shortening of TCRB CDR3s, moderate but significant, appeared in all four CD4+ subsets of Type 1 diabetes patients.

J was trimmed by 2 bases and V by 11 bases; bases with no gene match: 4. CDR3 size: 12 residues. Germline CDR1 and CDR2: MDHEN and SYDVKM. Remarks on this clone: What it recognizes is unknown.

TCRB transcripts that were expressed got sequenced, as all of the isolated RNA had been reverse transcribed. The protocol was immunoSEQ multiplex PCR, while the TCRdb copy is restricted to in-frame clones and leaves out a portion. This table has 230,000 or so clones, around 16% appearing once. This receptor was identified in a man aged 25-40 years with type 1 diabetes. This chain joins TRBV28 and TRBJ2-7, with 9 bases that match TRBD2. The sample consisted of naive CD4+ T cells from blood. The DNA of the CDR3 is TGTGCCTCAAGGACTAGCGCCTACGAGCAGTACTTC. This sequence encodes CASRTSAYEQYF.